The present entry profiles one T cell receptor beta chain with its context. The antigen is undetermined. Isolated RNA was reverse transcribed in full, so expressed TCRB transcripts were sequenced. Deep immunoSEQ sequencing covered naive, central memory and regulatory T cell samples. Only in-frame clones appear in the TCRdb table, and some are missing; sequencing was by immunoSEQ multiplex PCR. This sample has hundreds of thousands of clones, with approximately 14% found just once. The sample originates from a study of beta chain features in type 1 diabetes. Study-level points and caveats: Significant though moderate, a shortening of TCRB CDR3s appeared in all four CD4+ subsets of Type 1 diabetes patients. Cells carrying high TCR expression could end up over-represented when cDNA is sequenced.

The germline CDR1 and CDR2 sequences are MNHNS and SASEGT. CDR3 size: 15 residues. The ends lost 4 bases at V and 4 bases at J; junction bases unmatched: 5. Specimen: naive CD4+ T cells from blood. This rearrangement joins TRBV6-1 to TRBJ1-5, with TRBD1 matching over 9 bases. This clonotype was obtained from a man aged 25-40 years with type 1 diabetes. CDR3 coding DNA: TGTGCCAGCAGTGGTGGGACAGGGAGGAATCAGCCCCAGCATTTT. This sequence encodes CASSGGTGRNQPQHF.